The entry below describes one T cell receptor beta chain. Its antigen is still unknown. Base qualities were left out, and no much larger clone turns up one base away. Samples were obtained from patients with Merkel cell carcinoma. Germline trimming amounts to 1 base on V and 4 bases on J, with 2 as the count of junction bases outside the gene matches. The CDR3 runs 14 residues from the cysteine to the phenylalanine. Solely the CDR3 DNA is kept, with 42 bases framed from the first base. The germline V gene yields SGHDT for CDR1 and YYEEEE for CDR2. Receptor amplification or capture employed the immunoSEQ multiplex PCR assay. In TCRdb, the immuneACCESS table is reduced to in-frame sequences with V and J assigned. These tables do not hold every clone; where another copy was compared, an unresolved V gene accounts for under half, and the others remain unexplained. The sample records roughly 9,200 clones, around 84% of which are singletons. The ten largest clones take up about 2.5% of the sample.

This specimen comes from a study of T cells and Merkel cell carcinoma outcomes (dated by TCRdb to the early 2020s). Notes on the research overall: The tumor T-cell repertoire, together with T-cell density, was examined as a predictor of clinical outcome in patients with Merkel cell carcinoma. The investigation overall reported the following: The combination of T-cell repertoire features and T-cell density was reported to predict clinical outcomes in patients with Merkel cell carcinoma.

The chain was built from TRBV5-6 and TRBJ2-5; 9 central bases correspond to TRBD2. The sequence came from a human donor with Merkel cell carcinoma. Sequenced material: tumor tissue from Merkel cell carcinoma. CDR3 reads: CASSLLSGGETQYF. The DNA sequence reads TGTGCCAGCAGCTTGCTTAGCGGGGGAGAGACCCAGTACTTC. Supplemented by the reference TRBV5-6 and TRBJ2-5 proteins around the CDR3, the complete variable domain is DAGVTQSPTHLIKTRGQQVTLRCSPKSGHDTVSWYQQALGQGPQFIFQYYEEEERQRGNFPDRFSGHQFPNYSSELNVNALLLGDSALYLCASSLLSGGETQYFGPGTRLLVL.